This TCR beta chain comes out of a study of blood T cells in healthy people across ages (dated by TCRdb to about 2015). Regarding the complete study: In model experiments, roughly one uniquely barcoded TCR beta cDNA molecule per two T cells was captured by template switching. Age-related changes in TCR beta repertoire diversity were measured in the study by deep sequencing normalized with unique cDNA molecular identifiers. Donors were grouped into four age groups: young (average 16 years), middle-aged (over 35), aged (over 55) and long-lived (just over 80). To avoid experimental bias, donors of different ages were distributed randomly across sequencing lanes. The study analyzed two additional independent replicas of 1 million unique cDNA reads from the same blood draw for two donors, one aged 18 to 30 and one aged 80 or older. The paper as a whole reports these results and caveats: Estimates of total diversity from one million sequenced T cells were regarded as lower bounds and underestimates. As age increased, observed TCR beta diversity per million T cells dropped in a roughly linear way, and a significant reduction was already evident by age 40. The CMV infection status of donors was not known, potentially confounding age-related changes in expanded clonotypes. Compared with the aged group, the long-lived group had more naive CD4+ T cells, fewer expanded clones and increased TCR diversity, a pattern suggesting age selection. Observed TCR beta diversity correlated strongly with the percentage of naive T cells measured by flow cytometry. Because profiling used bulk unsorted PBMCs, naive and antigen-experienced compartments could not be compared conclusively.

Libraries were built with 5' RACE. Instrument used: Illumina HiSeq 2500. A second PCR of 7 to 11 cycles was performed with a sample-barcoded 5' primer and a J-beta primer mix. Each TCR beta cDNA molecule received a unique molecular identifier from a template-switch 5' adaptor carrying 12 random nucleotides. At least 2.5 million CDR3-containing paired-end reads were obtained from each sample. All of the RNA was converted into first-strand cDNA using the Mint cDNA synthesis kit, with a TRBC-specific oligonucleotide serving as the primer. All cDNA was treated with uracil-DNA glycosylase and then went through a first 18-cycle PCR with the universal primers M1SS and BC2_uni_R. The paper's data handling went like this. For normalization, 1 million high-quality reads, each with a distinct molecular identifier, were randomly selected from each sample. Instead of being binned into consensus sequences, reads that shared molecular identifiers were thrown out. MiTCR, set to a Q25 quality threshold and the strictest error-elimination algorithm, was used for CDR3 identification, clonotype clustering and error correction. Lower-bound total TCR beta diversity was estimated with a nonparametric unseen species model using Euler transformation. TCRdb handled the public reads itself, with Q25 trimming in fastp and clone calling in MiXCR, and kept productive beta chains. Merged by CDR3 protein, the rows form single entries marked with the most common genes and DNA. None of the V and J calls come from the authors' own analysis; TCRdb made them. The table for this sample lists around 990,000 distinct CDR3 sequences; roughly two fifths of them were counted only once. The ten largest clones represent under 15% of the sample.

A few counts support this clonotype. Its antigen remains unidentified. Base quality data are lacking; no much larger clone is found one base away. The roughly 39 donors, aged roughly 6 to 95 years, were systemically healthy Caucasian individuals from Russia. Each donor gave ten milliliters of peripheral blood, drawn into EDTA-treated Vacutainer tubes. Ficoll-Paque density-gradient centrifugation was used to isolate PBMCs, with at least 7 million per sample. Trizol reagent was used to extract total RNA from the PBMCs, yielding at least 6 micrograms per sample. For every donor, an aliquot of PBMCs went through flow cytometry to measure the percentages of naive CD45RAhigh/CD27high T cells. This receptor was obtained from a man aged 18-30 years in good health. The sequencing input was blood.

The CDR3 loop reads CSARIGTADTEAFF. The nucleotide sequence is given as TGCAGTGCTAGAATCGGGACAGCGGACACTGAAGCTTTCTTT. The rearrangement combines TRBV20-1 with TRBJ1-1; TRBD1 aligns with 7 central bases. Here V drops 2 bases and J drops 3 bases, and the junction holds 6 bases not matched to any gene. From cysteine to phenylalanine, the CDR3 is 14 amino acids long. This entry keeps only the CDR3 DNA: 42 bases, framed from base 1. Looking up the germline V gene (reference sequence) yields CDR1 DFQATT and CDR2 SNEGSKA.